Included here is one T cell receptor (beta chain) sequence, with context. In the original analysis: Quantification of nucleated cells was approximated via reference gene primer amplification. This table comes from immunoSEQ multiplex PCR, and its TCRdb copy is limited to in-frame clones, with some not included. V and J calls and clone size are copied from that table; D and trimming were computed from the DNA. The sample contains 50,000 to 75,000 clones, 87% of which appear only once. This record comes from a study of blood T cell repertoires in COVID-19. The V gene lost 3 bases and the J gene lost 8 bases, with 19 bases spanning the gap. The germline V gene encodes CDR1 MNHEY and CDR2 SMNVEV (reference sequence). CDR3 length: 15 residues.

The TCR sequence derives from a man aged 60 to 75 with acute or convalescent COVID-19. V and J are TRBV27 and TRBJ1-2; D is ambiguous. The sample consisted of peripheral blood. As DNA, the CDR3 is TGTGCCAGCAGTTTCGCTCTAACCGATCTTTGGGGCTACACCTTC. Translating gives CASSFALTDLWGYTF.